Each of the 2 T cell receptor beta chains below was sequenced from the same sample in a study of cytomegalovirus exposure and HLA in healthy donors. The study ran its PCR with 60 Vbeta and 13 Jbeta primers. Profiled with immunoSEQ multiplex PCR; TCRdb holds only in-frame clones, not every one. Of under 150,000 clones listed, 65% were seen once; the top ten hold 7.5% to 9.5%. The specimen was PBMCs. The receptors come from a woman in her thirties or forties in good health and CMV-seropositive.

V and J are TRBV7-9 and TRBJ2-7; TRBD2 agrees at 9 bases. Losses at the gene ends were 7 bases for V and 4 bases for J; bases not matched to a gene: 14. This CDR3 comprises 16 residues. Per germline, CDR1 SEHNR and CDR2 FQNEAQ (reference sequence). The CDR3 is CASTLNRASGDYEQYF. The CDR3 region has the DNA TGTGCCAGCACCCTGAATAGGGCTAGCGGGGATTACGAGCAGTACTTC. Full variable domain (rest looked up from reference TRBV7-9 and TRBJ2-7): DTGVSQNPRHKITKRGQNVTFRCDPISEHNRLYWYRQTLGQGPEFLTYFQNEAQLEKSRLLSDRFSAERPKGSFSTLEIQRTEQGDSAMYLCASTLNRASGDYEQYFGPGTRLTVT.

This clone was seen a single time. The chain recombines TRBV18 with TRBJ1-1; 7 bases align to TRBD1. Germline CDR1 is KGHSH and CDR2 is LQKENI. The CDR3 has 15 residues. V shed 0 bases, J shed 3 bases, and the junction held 4 bases outside the gene matches. The CDR3 reads CASSPPTGRYTEAFF. The CDR3 coding sequence is TGTGCCAGCTCACCACCGACAGGGAGGTACACTGAAGCTTTCTTT.